The 9 T cell receptor beta chains below all came from one sample that was sequenced in a study of blood T cell repertoires in COVID-19. This table comes from immunoSEQ multiplex PCR, and its TCRdb copy is limited to in-frame clones, with some not included. The repertoire includes 65,000 to 85,000 clones, about 88% of them detected once, and 6% to 6.5% sits in the top ten. Sample: peripheral blood. The origin of the receptors is a man at least 80 years old with COVID-19, enrolled during active disease.

This sequence joins TRBV27 and TRBJ2-7; a possible D gene is TRBD2 (5 bases). This CDR3 is 14 amino acids long. The V gene's germline CDR1 is MNHEY and CDR2 SMNVEV (reference sequence). Trimming took 7 bases from V and 2 from J, leaving 15 bases between them. CDR3 nucleotide sequence: TGTGCCAGCACCTCCCGGGAAGGAGCCTACGAGCAGTACTTC. The encoded protein is CASTSREGAYEQYF.

The genes are TRBV3-1 (or the pseudogene TRBV3-2) and TRBJ2-3; 7 bases agree with TRBD2. Germline CDR1 and CDR2: LGHDT and YNNKEL (reference sequence). The V segment lost 4 bases and the J segment 2 bases; nucleotides outside the gene matches: 3. The CDR3 length is 14 residues. As DNA, the CDR3 is TGTGCCAGCAGCCCCCGGGGGGTCACAGATACGCAGTATTTT. Translation gives CASSPRGVTDTQYF.

The chain uses TRBV12-5 and TRBJ1-2; D gene uncertain. V lost 6 bases to trimming and J lost 8 bases, with 19 bases between them. This CDR3 has 14 residues. Germline V gene lookup returns CDR1 LGHNT and CDR2 FRNRAP. CDR3 coding DNA: TGTGCTAGTGGGCCTAGAAGCCCCTTCGGGGGCTACACCTTC. As protein: CASGPRSPFGGYTF.

The chain combines TRBV5-1 with TRBJ1-5, with D possibly being TRBD1 (5 bases). Trimming stripped 2 bases from V and 7 bases from J, with 10 bases between. From germline, CDR1 is SGHRS and CDR2 YFSETQ. This CDR3 has 13 amino acids. The CDR3 reads CASSFLGAQPQHF. CDR3 DNA: TGCGCCAGCAGCTTCCTTGGGGCCCAGCCCCAGCATTTT.

This chain uses TRBV29-1 with TRBJ1-1, with TRBD1 matching over 8 bases. Looked up from germline, CDR1 is SQVTM and CDR2 is ANQGSEA. The CDR3 has 11 amino acids. V lost 7 bases, J lost 6 bases, and 4 bases stayed unmatched. Here the CDR3 reads CSGQGYAEAFF. As DNA, the CDR3 is TGCAGCGGACAGGGGTACGCTGAAGCTTTCTTT.

The V and J genes are TRBV10-1 and TRBJ1-6, with a tentative D call TRBD1 (5 bases). Trimming removed 2 bases at V and 7 bases at J, with 15 bases between. CDR3 size: 16 residues. In germline, CDR1 is WNHNN, CDR2 SYGVQD (reference sequence). The CDR3 bases are TGCGCCAGCAGTGAGGGCTGGGGCCCGGAGAATTCACCCCTCCACTTT. Protein: CASSEGWGPENSPLHF.

The J gene is TRBJ1-4, the V gene TRBV5-1; no definite D call. The CDR3 totals 14 residues. Germline assignment: CDR1 SGHRS and CDR2 YFSETQ. Trimming removed 4 bases from V and 0 bases from J, with 7 bases in between. The CDR3 DNA follows: TGCGCCAGCAGCCCAGATGCAACTAATGAAAAACTGTTTTTT. Its protein product is CASSPDATNEKLFF.

The CDR3 spells CASRYSGTGATGELFF. The DNA for the CDR3 is TGTGCCAGCAGATATTCCGGGACAGGGGCCACCGGGGAGCTGTTTTTT. The chain couples TRBV7-9 to TRBJ2-2, with TRBD1 matching 10 bases. Germline CDR1 and CDR2: SEHNR and FQNEAQ (reference sequence). There are 16 residues in the CDR3. V shed 6 bases, J shed 4 bases, and the junction held 8 bases outside the gene matches.

The chain couples TRBV5-1 to TRBJ1-4; the D gene is possibly TRBD1 (5 bases). Germline assignment: CDR1 SGHRS and CDR2 YFSETQ. This CDR3 comprises 13 residues. Trimming took 3 bases from V and 13 from J, leaving 16 bases between them. CDR3 coding DNA: TGCGCCAGCAGCTCGGGACCGGCGGAGGGACTGTTTTTT. Translating gives CASSSGPAEGLFF.